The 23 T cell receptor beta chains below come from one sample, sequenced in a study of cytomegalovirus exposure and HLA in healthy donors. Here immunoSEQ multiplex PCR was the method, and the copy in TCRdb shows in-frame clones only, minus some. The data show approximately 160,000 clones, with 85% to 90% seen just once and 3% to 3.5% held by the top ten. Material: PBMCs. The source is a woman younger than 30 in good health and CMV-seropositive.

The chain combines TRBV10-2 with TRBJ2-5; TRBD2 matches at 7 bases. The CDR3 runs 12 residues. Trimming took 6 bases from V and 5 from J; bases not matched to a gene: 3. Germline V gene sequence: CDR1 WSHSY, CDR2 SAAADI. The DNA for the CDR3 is TGCGCCAGCAGGGGAGGGTGGGAGACCCAGTACTTC. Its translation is CASRGGWETQYF.

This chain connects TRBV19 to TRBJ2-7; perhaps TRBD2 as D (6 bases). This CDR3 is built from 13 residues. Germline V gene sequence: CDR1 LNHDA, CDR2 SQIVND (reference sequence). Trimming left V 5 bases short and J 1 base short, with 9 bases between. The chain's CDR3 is CASSRLVSYEQYF. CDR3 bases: TGTGCCAGTAGTCGACTAGTGTCCTACGAGCAGTACTTC.

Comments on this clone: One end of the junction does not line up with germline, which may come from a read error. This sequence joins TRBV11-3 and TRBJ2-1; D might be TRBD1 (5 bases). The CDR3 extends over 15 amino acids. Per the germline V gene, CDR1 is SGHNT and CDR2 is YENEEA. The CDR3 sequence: CASSRRWGSNNEQFF. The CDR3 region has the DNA TGTGCCAGCAGCCGACGATGGGGCTCCAACAATGAGCAGTTCTTC.

The CDR3 loop reads CASTGTSSYNEQFF. Here the CDR3 DNA reads TGTGCCAGCACCGGGACTAGTTCCTACAATGAGCAGTTCTTC. The chain links TRBV5-4 to TRBJ2-1, with 8 nucleotides matching TRBD2. V was pared by 6 bases and J by 1 base, with 3 bases of the junction left unmatched. The V gene's germline CDR1 is SGHNT and CDR2 YYREEE (reference sequence). The CDR3 runs to 14 residues.

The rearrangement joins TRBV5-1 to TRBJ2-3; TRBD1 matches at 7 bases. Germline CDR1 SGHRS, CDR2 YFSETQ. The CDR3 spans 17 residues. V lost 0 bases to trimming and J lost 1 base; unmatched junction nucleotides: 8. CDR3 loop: CASSLVPTGVGTDTQYF. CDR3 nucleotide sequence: TGCGCCAGCAGCTTGGTACCCACAGGGGTAGGCACAGATACGCAGTATTTT.

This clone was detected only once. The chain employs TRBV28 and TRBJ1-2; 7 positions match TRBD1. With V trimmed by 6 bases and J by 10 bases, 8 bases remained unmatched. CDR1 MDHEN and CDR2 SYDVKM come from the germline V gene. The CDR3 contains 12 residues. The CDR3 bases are TGTGCCAGCAGAATGACAGGGACCGACTACACCTTC. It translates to CASRMTGTDYTF.

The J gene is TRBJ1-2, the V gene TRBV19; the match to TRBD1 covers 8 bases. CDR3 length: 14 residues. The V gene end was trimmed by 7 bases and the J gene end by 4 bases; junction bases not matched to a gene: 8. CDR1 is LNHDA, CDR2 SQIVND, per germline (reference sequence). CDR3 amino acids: CASTTPGTGYGYTF. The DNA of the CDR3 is TGTGCCAGTACGACGCCCGGGACAGGCTATGGCTACACCTTC.

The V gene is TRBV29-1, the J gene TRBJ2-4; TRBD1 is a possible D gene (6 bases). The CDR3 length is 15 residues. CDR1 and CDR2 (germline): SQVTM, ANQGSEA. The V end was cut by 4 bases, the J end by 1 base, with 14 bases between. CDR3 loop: CSVAVSGVAKNIQYF. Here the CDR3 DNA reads TGCAGCGTTGCAGTCTCAGGGGTGGCCAAAAACATTCAGTACTTC.

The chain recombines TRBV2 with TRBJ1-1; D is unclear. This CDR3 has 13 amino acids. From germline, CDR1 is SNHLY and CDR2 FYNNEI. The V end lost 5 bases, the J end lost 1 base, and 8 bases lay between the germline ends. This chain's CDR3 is CASSTTQNTEAFF. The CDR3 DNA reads TGTGCCAGCAGTACAACACAGAACACTGAAGCTTTCTTT.

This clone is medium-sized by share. CDR3 region: CASRGLAGGPDTQYF. The CDR3 region has the DNA TGTGCCAGCAGGGGACTAGCGGGAGGGCCAGATACGCAGTATTTT. The V gene is TRBV6-1, the J gene TRBJ2-3; TRBD2 matches at 16 bases. The CDR3 is made up of 15 amino acids. V shed 6 bases and J 4 bases; nucleotides not matched to a gene: 1. Germline CDR1 MNHNS, CDR2 SASEGT.

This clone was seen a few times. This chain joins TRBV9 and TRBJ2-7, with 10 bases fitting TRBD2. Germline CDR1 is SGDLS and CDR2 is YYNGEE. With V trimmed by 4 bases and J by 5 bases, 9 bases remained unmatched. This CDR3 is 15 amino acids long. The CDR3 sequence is CASSPTSGIGHEQYF. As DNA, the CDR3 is TGTGCCAGCAGCCCAACTAGCGGGATAGGCCACGAGCAGTACTTC.

The CDR3, as DNA: TGTGCCAGCAGGGGTCAGGGGGCGGGCAATCAGCCCCAGCATTTT. It is translated as CASRGQGAGNQPQHF. The V and J genes are TRBV2 and TRBJ1-5, with 8 bases aligning to TRBD1. The CDR3 length is 15 residues. V lost 6 bases and J lost 2; bases outside the gene matches: 6. From germline, CDR1 is SNHLY and CDR2 FYNNEI. Together with reference TRBV2 and TRBJ1-5, the CDR3 gives the full variable domain: EPEVTQTPSHQVTQMGQEVILRCVPISNHLYFYWYRQILGQKVEFLVSFYNNEISEKSEIFDDQFSVERPDGSNFTLKIRSTKLEDSAMYFCASRGQGAGNQPQHFGDGTRLSIL.

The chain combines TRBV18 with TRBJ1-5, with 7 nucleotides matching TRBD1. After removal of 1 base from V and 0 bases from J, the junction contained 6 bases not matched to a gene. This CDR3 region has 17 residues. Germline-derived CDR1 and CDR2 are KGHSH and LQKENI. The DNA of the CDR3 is TGTGCCAGCTCACCACGGGACAGATCATATAGCAATCAGCCCCAGCATTTT. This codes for CASSPRDRSYSNQPQHF. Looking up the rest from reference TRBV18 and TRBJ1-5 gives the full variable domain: NAGVMQNPRHLVRRRGQEARLRCSPMKGHSHVYWYRQLPEEGLKFMVYLQKENIIDESGMPKERFSAEFPKEGPSILRIQQVVRGDSAAYFCASSPRDRSYSNQPQHFGDGTRLSIL.

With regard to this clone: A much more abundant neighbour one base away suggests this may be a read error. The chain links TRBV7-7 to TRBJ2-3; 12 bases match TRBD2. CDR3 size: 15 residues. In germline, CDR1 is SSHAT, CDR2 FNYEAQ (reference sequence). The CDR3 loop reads CASSGTSGSTDTQYF. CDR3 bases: TGTGCTAGCAGCGGGACTAGCGGGAGCACAGATACGCAGTATTTT.

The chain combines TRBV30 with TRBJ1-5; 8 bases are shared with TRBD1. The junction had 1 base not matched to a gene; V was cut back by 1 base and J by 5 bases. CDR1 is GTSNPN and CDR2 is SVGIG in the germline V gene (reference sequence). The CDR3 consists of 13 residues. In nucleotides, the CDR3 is TGTGCCTGGAGTGCACAGGGGGATCAGCCCCAGCATTTT. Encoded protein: CAWSAQGDQPQHF. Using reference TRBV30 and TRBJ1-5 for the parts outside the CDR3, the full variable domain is SQTIHQWPATLVQPVGSPLSLECTVEGTSNPNLYWYRQAAGRGLQLLFYSVGIGQISSEVPQNLSASRPQDRQFILSSKKLLLSDSGFYLCAWSAQGDQPQHFGDGTRLSIL.

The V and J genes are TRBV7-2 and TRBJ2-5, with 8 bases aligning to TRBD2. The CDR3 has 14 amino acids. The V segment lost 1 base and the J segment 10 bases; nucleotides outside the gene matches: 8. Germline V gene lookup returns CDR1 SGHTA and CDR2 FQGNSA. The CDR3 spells CASSLDPSGLHQYF. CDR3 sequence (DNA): TGTGCCAGCAGCTTAGACCCTAGCGGGCTCCACCAGTACTTC.

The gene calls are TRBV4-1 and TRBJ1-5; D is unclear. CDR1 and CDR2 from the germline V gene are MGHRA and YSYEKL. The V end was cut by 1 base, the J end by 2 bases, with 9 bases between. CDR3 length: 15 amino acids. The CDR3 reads CASSQVSEGNQPQHF. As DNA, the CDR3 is TGCGCCAGCAGCCAAGTGAGCGAAGGCAATCAGCCCCAGCATTTT.

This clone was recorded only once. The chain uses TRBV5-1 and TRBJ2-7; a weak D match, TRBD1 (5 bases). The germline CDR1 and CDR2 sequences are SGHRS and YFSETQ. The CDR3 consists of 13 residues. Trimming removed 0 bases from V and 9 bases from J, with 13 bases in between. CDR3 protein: CASSLADGQGQYF. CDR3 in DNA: TGCGCCAGCAGCTTGGCTGACGGGCAGGGGCAGTACTTC. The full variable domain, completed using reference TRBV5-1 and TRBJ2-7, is KAGVTQTPRYLIKTRGQQVTLSCSPISGHRSVSWYQQTPGQGLQFLFEYFSETQRNKGNFPGRFSGRQFSNSRSEMNVSTLELGDSALYLCASSLADGQGQYFGPGTRLTVT.

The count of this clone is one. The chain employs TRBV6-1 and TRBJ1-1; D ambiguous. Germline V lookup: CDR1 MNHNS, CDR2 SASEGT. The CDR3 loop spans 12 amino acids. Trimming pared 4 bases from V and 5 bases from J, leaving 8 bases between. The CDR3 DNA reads TGTGCCAGCAGTGTTGCCGAGACTGAAGCTTTCTTT. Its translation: CASSVAETEAFF.

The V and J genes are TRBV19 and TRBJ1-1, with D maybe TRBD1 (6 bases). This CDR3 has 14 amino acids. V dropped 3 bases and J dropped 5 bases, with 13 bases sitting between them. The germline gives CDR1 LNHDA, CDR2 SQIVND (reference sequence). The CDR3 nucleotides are TGTGCCAGTAGTATCTTAAGGGGGAGTACTGAAGCTTTCTTT. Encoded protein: CASSILRGSTEAFF.

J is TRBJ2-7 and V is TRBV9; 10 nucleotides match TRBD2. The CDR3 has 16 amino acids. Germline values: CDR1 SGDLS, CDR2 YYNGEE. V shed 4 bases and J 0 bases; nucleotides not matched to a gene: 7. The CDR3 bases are TGTGCCAGCAGCCCTTCGGGACTAGCGCACTCCTACGAGCAGTACTTC. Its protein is CASSPSGLAHSYEQYF.

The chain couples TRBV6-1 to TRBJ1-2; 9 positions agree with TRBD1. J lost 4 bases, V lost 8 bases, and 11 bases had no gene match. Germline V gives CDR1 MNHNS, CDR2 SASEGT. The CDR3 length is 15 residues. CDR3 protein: CASSGTGRAAYGYTF. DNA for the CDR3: TGTGCCAGCTCCGGGACAGGGAGGGCCGCCTATGGCTACACCTTC.

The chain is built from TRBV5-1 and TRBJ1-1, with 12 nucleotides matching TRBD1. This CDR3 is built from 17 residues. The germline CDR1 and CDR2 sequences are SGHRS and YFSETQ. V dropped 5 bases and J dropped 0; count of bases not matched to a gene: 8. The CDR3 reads CASRRDRGRDVNTEAFF. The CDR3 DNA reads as TGCGCCAGCAGGAGGGACAGGGGGCGAGACGTGAACACTGAAGCTTTCTTT.